One and the same sample provided the 10 T cell receptor beta chains below, sequenced in a study of T cell changes during pregnancy in multiple sclerosis. Repertoires were generated with immunoSEQ multiplex PCR, while TCRdb's copy carries only in-frame clones and drops some. The table shows about 97,000 clones, with about nine tenths occurring only once. The material was peripheral blood, obtained in the second trimester of pregnancy. These TCRs come from a female donor in good health, enrolled as a control in a pregnancy study.

The rearrangement links TRBV28 to TRBJ2-5, with 11 bases aligning to TRBD2. This CDR3 contains 16 residues. V lost 3 bases, J lost 3 bases, and 6 bases stayed unmatched. From germline, CDR1 is MDHEN and CDR2 SYDVKM. The CDR3 DNA sequence: TGTGCCAGCAGTTTGCCACTAGCGGGAGTAGAAGAGACCCAGTACTTC. Protein product: CASSLPLAGVEETQYF.

The chain employs TRBV28 and TRBJ1-2, with no clear D. Germline values: CDR1 MDHEN, CDR2 SYDVKM. The germline V and J ends were trimmed by 8 bases and 8 bases, with 18 bases remaining between them. The CDR3 loop spans 13 amino acids. CDR3 region: CASGSPGFHGYTF. The CDR3 nucleotides are TGTGCCAGCGGGAGCCCCGGTTTCCACGGCTACACCTTC.

The rearrangement uses TRBV14 and TRBJ1-1; the D is unclear. The CDR3 has 17 amino acids. CDR1 SGHDN and CDR2 FVKESK come from the germline V gene. V was clipped by 4 bases and J by 0 bases, with 18 bases between them. The CDR3 coding sequence is TGTGCCAGCAGCCTCCGAGGCCAAGTTATCATGAACACTGAAGCTTTCTTT. Translating it yields CASSLRGQVIMNTEAFF.

The chain couples TRBV10-2 to TRBJ1-1; D call uncertain. Trimming stripped 3 bases from V and 2 bases from J, with 7 bases between. This CDR3 contains 13 residues. Per the germline V gene, CDR1 is WSHSY and CDR2 is SAAADI. The chain's CDR3 is CASSDAGNTEAFF. The CDR3 coding sequence is TGCGCCAGCAGTGATGCAGGCAACACTGAAGCTTTCTTT.

The chain has TRBV2 and TRBJ2-1; 9 bases fit TRBD1. The V gene end was trimmed by 3 bases and the J gene end by 1 base; junction bases not matched to a gene: 1. The CDR3 consists of 15 residues. CDR1 is SNHLY and CDR2 is FYNNEI in the germline V gene. The CDR3: CASSETGGSYNEQFF. The CDR3 DNA follows: TGTGCCAGCAGTGAGACAGGGGGGTCCTACAATGAGCAGTTCTTC. Drawing the rest from reference TRBV2 and TRBJ2-1, the complete variable domain is EPEVTQTPSHQVTQMGQEVILRCVPISNHLYFYWYRQILGQKVEFLVSFYNNEISEKSEIFDDQFSVERPDGSNFTLKIRSTKLEDSAMYFCASSETGGSYNEQFFGPGTRLTVL.

The J gene is TRBJ2-6, the V gene TRBV14; 7 bases line up with TRBD1. The CDR3 contains 18 residues. CDR1 is SGHDN and CDR2 is FVKESK in the germline V gene. The V gene end was trimmed by 5 bases and the J gene end by 2 bases; junction bases not matched to a gene: 12. The CDR3 spells CASSAHRGAATGANVLTF. The CDR3 bases are TGTGCCAGCAGCGCCCACAGGGGAGCAGCTACTGGGGCCAACGTCCTGACTTTC.

V gene TRBV7-2 combines with J gene TRBJ1-6, with D tentatively TRBD1 (6 bases). Trimming took off 5 bases at V and 9 bases at J, with 20 bases between the two ends. This CDR3 is built from 16 residues. CDR1 is SGHTA, CDR2 FQGNSA, per germline. CDR3 sequence reads: CASSQSGGVRSSPLHF. DNA for the CDR3: TGTGCCAGCAGCCAAAGTGGGGGCGTAAGGAGTTCACCCCTCCACTTT.

This rearrangement joins TRBV9 to TRBJ2-5; 11 nucleotides line up with TRBD2. The CDR3 covers 15 residues. Trimming cost V 6 bases and J 4 bases; bases outside gene matches: 8. Germline CDR1 is SGDLS and CDR2 is YYNGEE. CDR3 sequence (DNA): TGTGCCAGCAACATAGCGGGAGGGCTCGGAGAGACCCAGTACTTC. As protein: CASNIAGGLGETQYF. Drawing the rest from reference TRBV9 and TRBJ2-5, the complete variable domain is DSGVTQTPKHLITATGQRVTLRCSPRSGDLSVYWYQQSLDQGLQFLIQYYNGEERAKGNILERFSAQQFPDLHSELNLSSLELGDSALYFCASNIAGGLGETQYFGPGTRLLVL.

The chain couples TRBV11-3 to TRBJ1-6; a possible D gene is TRBD1 (5 bases). The CDR3 length is 14 residues. Germline CDR1 reads SGHNT; CDR2 reads YENEEA. V lost 2 bases and J lost 7, with 9 bases in between. As DNA, the CDR3 is TGTGCCAGCAGCTTACGGGGGGGAAATTCACCCCTCCACTTT. Its protein is CASSLRGGNSPLHF.

This clone appeared once. The gene calls are TRBV6-1 and TRBJ1-2, with a tentative D call TRBD1 (5 bases). Germline loops: CDR1 MNHNS, CDR2 SASEGT. Deletions cut 4 bases from V and 8 bases from J, with 23 bases between. The CDR3 covers 16 residues. CDR3 nucleotides: TGTGCCAGCAGTGCCCTCGCGGGGACCTTCGAGCGGGGCTACACCTTC. It is translated as CASSALAGTFERGYTF.